This TCR beta chain was captured in a study of Graves' ophthalmopathy and Graves' hyperthyroidism. This clonotype has at least ten counts. Its antigen is not identified. Scientists amplified the TCR beta CDR3 regions from RNA transcripts. The first-round RT-PCR employed HTBI primers together with the Qiagen OneStep RT-PCR kit. A multiplex PCR was then performed as the second round. One entry per CDR3 protein results from TCRdb running MiXCR on the multiplex PCR reads. Of around 1.1 million distinct CDR3 sequences listed, roughly 35% are singletons. General study points: Most thyroid-expanded clonotypes exceeding 0.001 frequency were also found in blood.

Hyperthyroidism was new, under 2 months, in patients aged 18 to 65. This sequence was found in an adult man with Graves' hyperthyroidism. The material sequenced was peripheral blood or thyroid tissue (not recorded which).

CDR3 loop: CSARVQGGNSPLHF. As DNA, the CDR3 is TGCAGTGCTAGAGTACAGGGGGGTAATTCACCCCTCCACTTT. The rearrangement joins TRBV20-1 to TRBJ1-6; 8 bases line up with TRBD1. The V and J ends lost 1 base and 6 bases, in that order; junction bases with no gene match: 2. CDR1 is DFQATT, CDR2 SNEGSKA, per germline (reference sequence). The CDR3 loop spans 14 amino acids.